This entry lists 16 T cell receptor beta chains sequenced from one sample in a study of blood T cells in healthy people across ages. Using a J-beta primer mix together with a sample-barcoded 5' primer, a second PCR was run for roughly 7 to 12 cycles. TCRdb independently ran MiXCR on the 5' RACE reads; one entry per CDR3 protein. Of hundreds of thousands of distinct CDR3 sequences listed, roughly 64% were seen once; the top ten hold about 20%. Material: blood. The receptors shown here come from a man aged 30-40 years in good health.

CDR3 region: CASSFYQAGGPRETQYF. The CDR3 DNA reads as TGTGCCAGCAGTTTCTATCAAGCGGGGGGGCCTCGGGAGACCCAGTACTTC. The genes are TRBV12-3 or TRBV12-4 and TRBJ2-5; 10 bases align to TRBD2. Trimming removed 3 bases from V and 5 bases from J; junction bases left unmatched: 12. This CDR3 comprises 17 residues.

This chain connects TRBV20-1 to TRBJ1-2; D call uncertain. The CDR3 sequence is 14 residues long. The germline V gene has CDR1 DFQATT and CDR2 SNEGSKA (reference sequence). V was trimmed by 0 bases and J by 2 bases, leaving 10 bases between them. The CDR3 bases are TGCAGTGCTAGAGAAGGGTTGGGAAACTATGGCTACACCTTC. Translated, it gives CSAREGLGNYGYTF.

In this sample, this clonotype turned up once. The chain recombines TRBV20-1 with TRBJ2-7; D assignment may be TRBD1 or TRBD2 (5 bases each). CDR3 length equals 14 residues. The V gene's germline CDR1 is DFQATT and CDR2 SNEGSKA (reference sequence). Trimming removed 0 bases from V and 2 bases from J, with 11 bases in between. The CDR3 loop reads CSARDGTRAYEQYF. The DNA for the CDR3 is TGCAGTGCTAGAGACGGGACGAGAGCCTACGAGCAGTACTTC.

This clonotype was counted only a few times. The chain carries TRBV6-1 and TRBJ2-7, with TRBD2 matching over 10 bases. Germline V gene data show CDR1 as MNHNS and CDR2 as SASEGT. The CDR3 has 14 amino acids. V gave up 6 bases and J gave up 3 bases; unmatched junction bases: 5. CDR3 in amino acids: CASRGAGGFYEQYF. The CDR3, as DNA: TGTGCCAGCAGAGGAGCGGGGGGGTTCTACGAGCAGTACTTC.

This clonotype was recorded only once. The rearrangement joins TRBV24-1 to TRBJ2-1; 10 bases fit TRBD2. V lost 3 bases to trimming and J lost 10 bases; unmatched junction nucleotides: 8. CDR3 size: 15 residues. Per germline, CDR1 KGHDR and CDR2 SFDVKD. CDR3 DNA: TGTGCCACCAGTGATGAGCGGGAGGGCCAGGAGGAGCAGTTCTTC. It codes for CATSDEREGQEEQFF.

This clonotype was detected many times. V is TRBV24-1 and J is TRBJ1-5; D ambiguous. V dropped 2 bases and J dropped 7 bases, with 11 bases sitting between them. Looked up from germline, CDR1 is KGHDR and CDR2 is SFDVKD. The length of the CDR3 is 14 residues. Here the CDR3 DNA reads TGTGCCACCAGTGATTCGCGAAGTGGGCAGCCCCAGCATTTT. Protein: CATSDSRSGQPQHF.

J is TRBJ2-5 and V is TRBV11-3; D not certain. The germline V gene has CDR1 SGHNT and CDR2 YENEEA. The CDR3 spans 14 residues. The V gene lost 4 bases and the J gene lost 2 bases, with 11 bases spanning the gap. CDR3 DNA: TGTGCCAGCAGCTCCGGAACGGAACAAGAGACCCAGTACTTC. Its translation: CASSSGTEQETQYF.

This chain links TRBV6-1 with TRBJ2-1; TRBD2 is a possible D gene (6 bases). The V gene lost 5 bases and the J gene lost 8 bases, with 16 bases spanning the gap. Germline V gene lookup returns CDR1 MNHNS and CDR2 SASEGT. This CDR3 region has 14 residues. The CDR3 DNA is TGTGCCAGCAGTCGGGAGTTCGGGGTCTATGAGCAGTTCTTC. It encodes CASSREFGVYEQFF.

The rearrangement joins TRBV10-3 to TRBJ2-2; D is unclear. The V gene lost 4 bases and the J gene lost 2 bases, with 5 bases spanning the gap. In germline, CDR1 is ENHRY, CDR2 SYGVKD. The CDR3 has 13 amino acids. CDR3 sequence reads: CAISGQNTGELFF. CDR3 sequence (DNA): TGTGCCATCAGTGGACAAAACACCGGGGAGCTGTTTTTT.

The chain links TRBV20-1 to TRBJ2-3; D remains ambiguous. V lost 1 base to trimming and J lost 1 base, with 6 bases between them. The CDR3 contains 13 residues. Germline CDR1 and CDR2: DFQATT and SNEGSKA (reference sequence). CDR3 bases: TGCAGTGCTAGAGTCCCGGGCACAGATACGCAGTATTTT. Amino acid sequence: CSARVPGTDTQYF.

The DNA for the CDR3 is TGTGCCAGCAGCTTAGAGTCTGGTTCACCCCTCCACTTT. As protein: CASSLESGSPLHF. The chain uses TRBV7-9 and TRBJ1-6; D is unresolved. The CDR3 covers 13 residues. Trimming stripped 1 base from V and 9 bases from J, with 7 bases between. CDR1 is SEHNR and CDR2 is FQNEAQ in the germline V gene (reference sequence).

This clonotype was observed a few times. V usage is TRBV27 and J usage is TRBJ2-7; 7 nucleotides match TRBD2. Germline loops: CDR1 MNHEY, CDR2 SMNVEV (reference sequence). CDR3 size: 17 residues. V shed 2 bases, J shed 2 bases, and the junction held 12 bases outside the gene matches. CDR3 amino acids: CASSLPGGVGDPYEQYF. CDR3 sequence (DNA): TGTGCCAGCAGTTTACCTGGGGGGGTGGGAGATCCCTACGAGCAGTACTTC.

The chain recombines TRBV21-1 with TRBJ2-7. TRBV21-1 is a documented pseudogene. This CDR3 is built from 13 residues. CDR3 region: CASDSRGSYEQYF. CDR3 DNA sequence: TGTGCCAGCGATTCCAGGGGCTCCTACGAGCAGTACTTC.

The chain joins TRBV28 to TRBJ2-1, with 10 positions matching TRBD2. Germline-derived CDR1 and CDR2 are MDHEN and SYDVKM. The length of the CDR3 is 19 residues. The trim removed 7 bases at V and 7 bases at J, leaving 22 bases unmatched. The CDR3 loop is CASIGTGVKKDSGRNEQFF. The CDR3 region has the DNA TGTGCCAGCATCGGTACGGGCGTCAAAAAAGATAGCGGGAGGAATGAGCAGTTCTTC. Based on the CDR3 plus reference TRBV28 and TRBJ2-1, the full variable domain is DVKVTQSSRYLVKRTGEKVFLECVQDMDHENMFWYRQDPGLGLRLIYFSYDVKMKEKGDIPEGYSVSREKKERFSLILESASTNQTSMYLCASIGTGVKKDSGRNEQFFGPGTRLTVL.

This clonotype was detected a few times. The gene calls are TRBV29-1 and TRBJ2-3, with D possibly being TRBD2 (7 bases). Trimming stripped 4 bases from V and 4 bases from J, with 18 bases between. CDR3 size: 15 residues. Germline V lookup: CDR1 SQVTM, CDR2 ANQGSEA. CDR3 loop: CSVGVGGRGADTQYF. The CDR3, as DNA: TGCAGCGTTGGAGTCGGGGGGCGAGGAGCAGATACGCAGTATTTT.

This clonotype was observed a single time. The CDR3 sequence: CASSFSYTLSGANVLTF. In DNA form, the CDR3 reads TGTGCCAGCAGCTTTAGCTACACTCTCTCTGGGGCCAACGTCCTGACTTTC. The V gene is TRBV11-2, the J gene TRBJ2-6; D call uncertain. Germline lookup yields CDR1 SGHAT and CDR2 FQNNGV. The V gene lost 3 bases and the J gene lost 0 bases, with 12 bases spanning the gap. The length of the CDR3 is 17 residues.